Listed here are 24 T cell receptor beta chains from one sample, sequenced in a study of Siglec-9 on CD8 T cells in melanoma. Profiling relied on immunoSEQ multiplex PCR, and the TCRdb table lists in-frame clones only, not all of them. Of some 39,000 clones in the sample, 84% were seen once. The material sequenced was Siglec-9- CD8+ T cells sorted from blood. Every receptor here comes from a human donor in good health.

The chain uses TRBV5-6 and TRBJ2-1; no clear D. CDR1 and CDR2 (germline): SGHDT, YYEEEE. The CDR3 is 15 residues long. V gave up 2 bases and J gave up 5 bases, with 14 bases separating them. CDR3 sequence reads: CASSFPLVGNNEQFF. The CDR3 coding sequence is TGTGCCAGCAGCTTCCCACTGGTTGGGAACAATGAGCAGTTCTTC.

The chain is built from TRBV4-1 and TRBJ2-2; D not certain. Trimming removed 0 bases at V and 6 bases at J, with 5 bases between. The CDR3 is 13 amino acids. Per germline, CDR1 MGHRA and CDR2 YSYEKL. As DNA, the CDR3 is TGCGCCAGCAGCCAAGATTATTCCGGGGAGCTGTTTTTT. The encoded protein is CASSQDYSGELFF.

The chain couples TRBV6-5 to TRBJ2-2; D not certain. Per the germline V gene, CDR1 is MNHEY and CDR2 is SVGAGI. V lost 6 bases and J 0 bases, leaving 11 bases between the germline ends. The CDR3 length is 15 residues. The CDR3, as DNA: TGTGCCAGCAGCCCCTGGGCAGCGAACACCGGGGAGCTGTTTTTT. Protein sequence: CASSPWAANTGELFF.

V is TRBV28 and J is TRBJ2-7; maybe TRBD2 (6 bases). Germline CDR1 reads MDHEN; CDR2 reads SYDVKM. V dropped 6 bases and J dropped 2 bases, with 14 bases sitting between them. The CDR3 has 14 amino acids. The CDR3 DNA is TGTGCCAGCAGCTTGGGACTCTATACCTACGAGCAGTACTTC. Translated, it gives CASSLGLYTYEQYF.

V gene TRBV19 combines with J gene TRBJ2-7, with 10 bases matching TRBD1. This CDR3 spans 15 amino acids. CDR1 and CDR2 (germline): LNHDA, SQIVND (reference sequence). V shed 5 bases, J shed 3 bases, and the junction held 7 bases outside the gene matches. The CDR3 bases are TGTGCCAGTAGTTTCGAGAGGGACAGGGGCTACGAGCAGTACTTC. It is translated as CASSFERDRGYEQYF.

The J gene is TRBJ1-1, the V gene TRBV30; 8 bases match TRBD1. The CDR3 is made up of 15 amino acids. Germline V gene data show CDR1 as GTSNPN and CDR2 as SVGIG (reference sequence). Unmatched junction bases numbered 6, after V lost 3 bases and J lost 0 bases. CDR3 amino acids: CAWRPGQGVNTEAFF. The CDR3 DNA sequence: TGTGCCTGGAGGCCCGGACAGGGCGTGAACACTGAAGCTTTCTTT. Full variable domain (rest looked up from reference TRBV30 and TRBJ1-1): SQTIHQWPATLVQPVGSPLSLECTVEGTSNPNLYWYRQAAGRGLQLLFYSVGIGQISSEVPQNLSASRPQDRQFILSSKKLLLSDSGFYLCAWRPGQGVNTEAFFGQGTRLTVV.

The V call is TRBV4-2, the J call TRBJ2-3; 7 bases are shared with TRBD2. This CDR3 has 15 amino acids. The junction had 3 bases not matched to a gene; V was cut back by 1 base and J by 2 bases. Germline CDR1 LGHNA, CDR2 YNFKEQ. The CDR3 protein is CASSQGTSFTDTQYF. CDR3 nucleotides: TGTGCCAGCAGCCAAGGGACTAGTTTCACAGATACGCAGTATTTT.

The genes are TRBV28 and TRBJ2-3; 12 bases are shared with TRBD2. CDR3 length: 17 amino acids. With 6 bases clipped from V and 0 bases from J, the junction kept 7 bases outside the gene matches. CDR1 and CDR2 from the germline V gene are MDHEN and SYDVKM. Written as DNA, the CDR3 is TGTGCCAGCAGCGGACTAGCGGGAACCTACAGCACAGATACGCAGTATTTT. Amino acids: CASSGLAGTYSTDTQYF.

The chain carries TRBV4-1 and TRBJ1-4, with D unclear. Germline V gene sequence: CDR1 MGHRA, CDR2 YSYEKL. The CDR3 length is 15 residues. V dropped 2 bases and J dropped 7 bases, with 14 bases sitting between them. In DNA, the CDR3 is TGCGCCAGCAGCCAAAGTCGGGCCCTTGCTGAAAAACTGTTTTTT. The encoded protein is CASSQSRALAEKLFF.

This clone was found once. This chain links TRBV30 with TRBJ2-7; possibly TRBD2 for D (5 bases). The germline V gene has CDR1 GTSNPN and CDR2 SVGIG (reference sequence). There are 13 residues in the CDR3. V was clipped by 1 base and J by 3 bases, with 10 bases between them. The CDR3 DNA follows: TGTGCCTGGAGTGACATAGCGATCTACGAGCAGTACTTC. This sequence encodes CAWSDIAIYEQYF.

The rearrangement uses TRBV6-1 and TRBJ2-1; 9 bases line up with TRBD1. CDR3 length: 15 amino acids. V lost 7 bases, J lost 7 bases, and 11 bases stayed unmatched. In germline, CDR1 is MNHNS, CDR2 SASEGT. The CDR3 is CASIQGAGVMNEQFF. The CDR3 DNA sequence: TGTGCCAGCATACAGGGGGCAGGGGTAATGAATGAGCAGTTCTTC.

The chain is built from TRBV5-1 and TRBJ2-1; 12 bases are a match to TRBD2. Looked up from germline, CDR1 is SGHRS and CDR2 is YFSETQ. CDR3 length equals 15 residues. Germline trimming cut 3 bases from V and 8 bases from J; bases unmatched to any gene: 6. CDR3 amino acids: CASSWTSGEGYEQFF. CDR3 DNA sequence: TGCGCCAGCAGCTGGACTAGCGGGGAGGGCTATGAGCAGTTCTTC. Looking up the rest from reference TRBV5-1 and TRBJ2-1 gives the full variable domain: KAGVTQTPRYLIKTRGQQVTLSCSPISGHRSVSWYQQTPGQGLQFLFEYFSETQRNKGNFPGRFSGRQFSNSRSEMNVSTLELGDSALYLCASSWTSGEGYEQFFGPGTRLTVL.

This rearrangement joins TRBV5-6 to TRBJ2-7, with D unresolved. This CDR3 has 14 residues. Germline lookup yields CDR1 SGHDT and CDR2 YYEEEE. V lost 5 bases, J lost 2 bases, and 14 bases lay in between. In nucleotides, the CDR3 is TGTGCCAGCAGTTCCAGTGGAGCGACCTACGAGCAGTACTTC. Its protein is CASSSSGATYEQYF.

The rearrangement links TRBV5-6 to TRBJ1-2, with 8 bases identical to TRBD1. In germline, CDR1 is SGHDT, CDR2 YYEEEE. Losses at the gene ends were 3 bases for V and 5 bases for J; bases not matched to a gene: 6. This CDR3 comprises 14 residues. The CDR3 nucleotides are TGTGCCAGCAGCTGGCCGGGACAGGATTATGGCTACACCTTC. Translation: CASSWPGQDYGYTF.

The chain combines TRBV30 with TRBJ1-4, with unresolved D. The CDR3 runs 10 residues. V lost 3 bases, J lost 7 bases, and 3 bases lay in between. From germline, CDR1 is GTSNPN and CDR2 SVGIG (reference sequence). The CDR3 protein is CAWRGEKLFF. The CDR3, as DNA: TGTGCCTGGAGAGGTGAAAAACTGTTTTTT.

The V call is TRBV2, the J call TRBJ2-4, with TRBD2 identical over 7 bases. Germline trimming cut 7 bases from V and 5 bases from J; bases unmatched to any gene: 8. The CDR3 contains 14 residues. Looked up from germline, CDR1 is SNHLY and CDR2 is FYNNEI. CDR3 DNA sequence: TGTGCCAGCATCGGGGACTATGGGCAAAACATTCAGTACTTC. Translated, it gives CASIGDYGQNIQYF.

CDR3 coding DNA: TGTGCCAGCAGCTTGGCCTATAGCAATCAGCCCCAGCATTTT. Amino acid sequence: CASSLAYSNQPQHF. This sequence joins TRBV5-6 and TRBJ1-5; D call uncertain. V lost 0 bases to trimming and J lost 0 bases, with 4 bases between them. The CDR3 length is 14 residues. From germline, CDR1 is SGHDT and CDR2 YYEEEE.

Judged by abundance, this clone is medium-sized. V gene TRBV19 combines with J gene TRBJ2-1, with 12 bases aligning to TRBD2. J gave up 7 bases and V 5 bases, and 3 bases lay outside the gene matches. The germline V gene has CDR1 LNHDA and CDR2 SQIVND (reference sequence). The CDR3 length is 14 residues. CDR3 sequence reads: CASSLAGGYNEQFF. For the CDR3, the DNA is TGTGCCAGTAGTCTAGCGGGAGGGTATAATGAGCAGTTCTTC.

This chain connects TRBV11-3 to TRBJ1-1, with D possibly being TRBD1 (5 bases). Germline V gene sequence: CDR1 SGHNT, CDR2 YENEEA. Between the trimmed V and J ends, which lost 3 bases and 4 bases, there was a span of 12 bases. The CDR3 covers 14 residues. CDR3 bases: TGTGCCAGCAGCTTTCCCGGCGGGGGCACTGAAGCTTTCTTT. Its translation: CASSFPGGGTEAFF.

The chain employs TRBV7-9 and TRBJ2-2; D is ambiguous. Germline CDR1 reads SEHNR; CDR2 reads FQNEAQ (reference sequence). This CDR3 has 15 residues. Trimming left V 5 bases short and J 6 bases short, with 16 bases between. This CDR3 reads CASSLHTEIAGELFF. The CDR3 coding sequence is TGTGCCAGCAGCCTACATACAGAAATTGCCGGGGAGCTGTTTTTT.

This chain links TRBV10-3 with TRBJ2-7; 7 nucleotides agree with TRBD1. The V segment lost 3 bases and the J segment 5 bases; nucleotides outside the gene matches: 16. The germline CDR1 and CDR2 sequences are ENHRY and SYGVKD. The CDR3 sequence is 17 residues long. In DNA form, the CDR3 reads TGTGCCATCAGTGACCCCAACTCGGGGACAGCTCCCGACGAGCAGTACTTC. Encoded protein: CAISDPNSGTAPDEQYF.

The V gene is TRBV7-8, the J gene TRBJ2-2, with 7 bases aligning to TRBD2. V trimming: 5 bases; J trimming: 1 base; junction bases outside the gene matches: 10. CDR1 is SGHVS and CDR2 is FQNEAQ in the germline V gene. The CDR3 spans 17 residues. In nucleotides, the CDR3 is TGTGCCAGCAGCAATCTTGTTATAGCGGGGAACACCGGGGAGCTGTTTTTT. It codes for CASSNLVIAGNTGELFF.

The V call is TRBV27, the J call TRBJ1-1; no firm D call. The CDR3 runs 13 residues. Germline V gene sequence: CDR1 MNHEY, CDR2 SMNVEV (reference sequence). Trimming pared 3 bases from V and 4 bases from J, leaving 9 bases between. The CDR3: CASSFGGVTEAFF. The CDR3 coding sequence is TGTGCCAGCAGTTTCGGTGGGGTCACTGAAGCTTTCTTT.

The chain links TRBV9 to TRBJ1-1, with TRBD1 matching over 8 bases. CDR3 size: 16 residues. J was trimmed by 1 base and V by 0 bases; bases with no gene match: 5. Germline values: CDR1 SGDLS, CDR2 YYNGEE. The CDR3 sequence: CASSVALDRGNTEAFF. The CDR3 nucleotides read TGTGCCAGCAGCGTAGCTCTTGACAGGGGGAACACTGAAGCTTTCTTT.